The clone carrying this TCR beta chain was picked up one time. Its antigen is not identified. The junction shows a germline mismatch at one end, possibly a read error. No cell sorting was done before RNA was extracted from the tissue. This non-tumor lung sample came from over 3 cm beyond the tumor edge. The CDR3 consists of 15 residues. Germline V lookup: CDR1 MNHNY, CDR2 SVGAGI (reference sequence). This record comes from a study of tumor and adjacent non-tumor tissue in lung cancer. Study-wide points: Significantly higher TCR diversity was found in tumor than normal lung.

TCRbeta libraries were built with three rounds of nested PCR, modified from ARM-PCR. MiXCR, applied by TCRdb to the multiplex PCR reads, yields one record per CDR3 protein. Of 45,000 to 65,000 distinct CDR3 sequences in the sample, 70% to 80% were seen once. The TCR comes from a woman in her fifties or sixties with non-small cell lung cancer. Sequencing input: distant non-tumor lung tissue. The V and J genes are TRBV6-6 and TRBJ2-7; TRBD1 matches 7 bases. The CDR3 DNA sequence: TGTACCAGCAGTTTCCCTGGCAGGGGGTCCTACGAGCAGTACTTC. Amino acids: CTSSFPGRGSYEQYF.